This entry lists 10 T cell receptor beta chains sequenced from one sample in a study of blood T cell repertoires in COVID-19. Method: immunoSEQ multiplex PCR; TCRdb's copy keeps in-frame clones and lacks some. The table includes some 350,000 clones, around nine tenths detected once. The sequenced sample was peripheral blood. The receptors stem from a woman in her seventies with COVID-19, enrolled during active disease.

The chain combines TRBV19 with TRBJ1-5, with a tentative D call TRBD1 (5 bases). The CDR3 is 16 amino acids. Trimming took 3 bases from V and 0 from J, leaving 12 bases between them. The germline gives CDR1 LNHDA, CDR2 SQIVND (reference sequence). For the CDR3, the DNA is TGTGCCAGTAGTATGTTGGGGGGGACTAGCAATCAGCCCCAGCATTTT. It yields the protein CASSMLGGTSNQPQHF.

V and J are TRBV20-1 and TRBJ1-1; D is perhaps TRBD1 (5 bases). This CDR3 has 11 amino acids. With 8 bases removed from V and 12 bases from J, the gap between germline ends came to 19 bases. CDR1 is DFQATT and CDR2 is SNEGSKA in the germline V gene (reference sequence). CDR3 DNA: TGCAGTTCCACCTTTGGGGCGATGACTTTCTTT. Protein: CSSTFGAMTFF.

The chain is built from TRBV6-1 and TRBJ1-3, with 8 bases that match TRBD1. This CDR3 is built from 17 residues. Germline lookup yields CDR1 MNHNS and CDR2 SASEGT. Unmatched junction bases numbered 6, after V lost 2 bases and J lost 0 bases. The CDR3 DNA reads TGTGCCAGCAGTGAACAGGGGGCACGGAGCTCTGGAAACACCATATATTTT. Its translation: CASSEQGARSSGNTIYF.

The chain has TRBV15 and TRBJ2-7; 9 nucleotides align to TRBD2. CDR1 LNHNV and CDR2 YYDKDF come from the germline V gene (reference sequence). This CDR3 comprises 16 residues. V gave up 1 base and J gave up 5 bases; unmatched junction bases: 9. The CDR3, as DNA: TGTGCCACCAGCAGAGGGGACGGAGCGGGGGGAAACGAGCAGTACTTC. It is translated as CATSRGDGAGGNEQYF.

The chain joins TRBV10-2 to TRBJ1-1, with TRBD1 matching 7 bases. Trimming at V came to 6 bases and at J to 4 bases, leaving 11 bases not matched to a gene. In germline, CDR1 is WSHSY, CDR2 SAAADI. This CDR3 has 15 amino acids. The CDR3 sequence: CASRAAEGATTEAFF. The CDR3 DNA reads TGCGCCAGCAGGGCCGCCGAGGGGGCGACCACTGAAGCTTTCTTT.

CDR3 sequence: CASSQVNNSPLHF. The CDR3 region has the DNA TGCGCCAGCAGCCAAGTTAATAATTCACCCCTCCACTTT. The chain employs TRBV4-1 and TRBJ1-6; D gene unclear. Germline V gene sequence: CDR1 MGHRA, CDR2 YSYEKL. V was shortened by 1 base and J by 5 bases, with 3 bases between the two germline ends. CDR3 length: 13 amino acids.

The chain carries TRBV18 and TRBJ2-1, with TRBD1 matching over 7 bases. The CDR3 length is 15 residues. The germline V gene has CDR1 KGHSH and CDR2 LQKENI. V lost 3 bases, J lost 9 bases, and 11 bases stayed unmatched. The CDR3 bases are TGTGCCAGCTCACCTCAACAGGGGTCTGAGGGTGAGCAGTTCTTC. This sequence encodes CASSPQQGSEGEQFF.

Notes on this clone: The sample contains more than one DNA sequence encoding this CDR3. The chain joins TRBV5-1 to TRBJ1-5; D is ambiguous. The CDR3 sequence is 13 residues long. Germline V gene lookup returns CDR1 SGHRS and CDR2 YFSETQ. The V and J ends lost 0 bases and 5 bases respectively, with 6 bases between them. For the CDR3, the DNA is TGCGCCAGCAGCTTGGCCGGAGATCAGCCCCAGCATTTT. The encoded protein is CASSLAGDQPQHF.

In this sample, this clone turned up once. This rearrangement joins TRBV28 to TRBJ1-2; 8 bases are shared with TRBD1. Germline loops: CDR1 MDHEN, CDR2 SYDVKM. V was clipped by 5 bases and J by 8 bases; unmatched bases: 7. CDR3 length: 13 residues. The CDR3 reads CASSITGGRGYTF. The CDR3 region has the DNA TGTGCCAGCAGTATCACAGGGGGGAGAGGCTACACCTTC.

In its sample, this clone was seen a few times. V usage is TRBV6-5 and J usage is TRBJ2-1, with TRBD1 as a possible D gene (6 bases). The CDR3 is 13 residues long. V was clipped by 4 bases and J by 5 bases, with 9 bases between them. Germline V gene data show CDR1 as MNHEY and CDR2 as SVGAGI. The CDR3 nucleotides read TGTGCCAGCAGTTCCCCAGGGGACAATGAGCAGTTCTTC. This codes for CASSSPGDNEQFF.